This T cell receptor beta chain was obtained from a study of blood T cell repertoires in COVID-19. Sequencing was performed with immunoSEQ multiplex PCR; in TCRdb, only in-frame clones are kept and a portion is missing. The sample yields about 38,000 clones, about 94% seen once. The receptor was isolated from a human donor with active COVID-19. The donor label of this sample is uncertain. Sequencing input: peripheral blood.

Written as DNA, the CDR3 is TGTGCCACCAGTGATCCGGACACCTTCGAGCAGTACTTC. Its translation is CATSDPDTFEQYF. V and J are TRBV24-1 and TRBJ2-7, with a weak D call TRBD1 (5 bases). This CDR3 is 13 amino acids long. With 3 bases removed from V and 6 bases from J, the gap between germline ends came to 11 bases. CDR1 is KGHDR, CDR2 SFDVKD, per germline.